This T cell receptor (beta chain) derives from a study of control samples from healthy donors and cancer patients. TCRdb's table, derived via immunoSEQ multiplex PCR, lists solely in-frame clones and lacks some. In the table there are 65,000 to 70,000 clones, approximately 84% of which are singletons. V was clipped by 2 bases and J by 6 bases, with 17 bases between them. The germline CDR1 and CDR2 sequences are SGHDT and YYEEEE. This CDR3 has 15 residues. What was sequenced was PBMCs. The chain joins TRBV5-6 to TRBJ1-2; a weak D match, TRBD1 (5 bases). The sequence came from a woman aged 45-59 years with lung cancer. The CDR3 sequence: CASSLRGAFDDGYTF. CDR3 DNA sequence: TGTGCCAGCAGCTTACGTGGGGCCTTCGATGATGGCTACACCTTC.